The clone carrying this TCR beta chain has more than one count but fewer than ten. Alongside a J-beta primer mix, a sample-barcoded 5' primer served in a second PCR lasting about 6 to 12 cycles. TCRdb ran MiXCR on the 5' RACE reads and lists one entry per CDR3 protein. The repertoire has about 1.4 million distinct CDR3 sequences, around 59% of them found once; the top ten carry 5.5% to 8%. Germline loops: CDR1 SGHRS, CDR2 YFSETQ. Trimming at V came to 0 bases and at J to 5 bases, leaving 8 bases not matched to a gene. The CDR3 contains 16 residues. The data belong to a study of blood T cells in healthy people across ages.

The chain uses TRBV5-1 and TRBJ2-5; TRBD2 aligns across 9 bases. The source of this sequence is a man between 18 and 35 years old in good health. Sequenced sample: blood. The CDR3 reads CASSLVSAGTSETQYF. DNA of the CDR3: TGCGCCAGCAGCTTGGTGTCGGCAGGGACTAGCGAGACCCAGTACTTC.